This T cell receptor (beta chain) was captured in a study of blood T cell repertoires in COVID-19. Study summary: The study drew acute and convalescent COVID-19 samples from the United States, Italy and Spain. In each case, the material was cDNA or gDNA derived from T cells, B-cell-depleted T cells, or PBMCs.

The CDR3 is 14 residues long. With V trimmed by 0 bases and J by 9 bases, 2 bases remained unmatched. Per germline, CDR1 PRHDT and CDR2 FYEKMQ (reference sequence). This clone has only a few counts. Original data processing: Estimation of nucleated cell counts relied on the amplification of reference gene primers. Repertoires were generated with immunoSEQ multiplex PCR, while TCRdb's copy carries only in-frame clones and drops some. The D gene and trimming were derived from the DNA, and the V and J assignments and clone size from that table. The sample contains about 250,000 clones, around 88% of which appear only once.

V gene TRBV13 combines with J gene TRBJ1-5, with TRBD1 matching 10 bases. This TCR came from a man of 80 years or more with acute or convalescent COVID-19. The source material was peripheral blood. The chain's CDR3 is CASSLGTGGRPQHF. As DNA, the CDR3 is TGTGCCAGCAGCTTAGGGACAGGGGGCAGGCCCCAGCATTTT.